This TCR beta chain was sequenced in a study of vaccination effects on CD4 cells after COVID-19. Study in general: Samples that were drawn after vaccination came a median of 72 days after the second dose.

Clones were read by immunoSEQ multiplex PCR, and TCRdb kept only the in-frame ones, dropping some. Counted here are about 26,000 clones, approximately 79% occurring once; the ten biggest clones make up 6.5%. Whole-study results and caveats: Clones of infection and vaccine origin contracted markedly late after vaccination.

In the ViraFEST assay, antigen-specific CD4+ clonotypes were identified by expansion after peptide-pool stimulation. CD4+ T cells were isolated after around 9 days of culture. Vaccination of participants consisted of two doses of either the BNT162b2 or mRNA-1273 vaccine. Nobody among the vaccine recipients had prior SARS-CoV-2 infection (nucleocapsid antibodies were negative). A few million PBMC were placed in each well, which was supplemented with about 10 IU/ml IL-2 and around 10 ug/ml peptides. The CDR3 sequence is 18 residues long. J gave up 2 bases and V 4 bases, and 14 bases lay outside the gene matches. Per the germline V gene, CDR1 is LNHDA and CDR2 is SQIVND (reference sequence). With respect to this clone: Its antigen is not known.

Material: CD4+ T cells from PBMCs cultured with SARS-CoV-2 spike peptides, obtained after COVID-19 vaccination. V is TRBV19 and J is TRBJ1-5, with 7 bases fitting TRBD1. This clonotype was sampled from a human donor who received a COVID-19 vaccine. Some clones in this sample may be carry-over from other donors' samples. The CDR3: CASSRQLDRDVGNQPQHF. CDR3 in DNA: TGTGCCAGTAGTAGGCAGCTCGACAGGGACGTTGGCAATCAGCCCCAGCATTTT.